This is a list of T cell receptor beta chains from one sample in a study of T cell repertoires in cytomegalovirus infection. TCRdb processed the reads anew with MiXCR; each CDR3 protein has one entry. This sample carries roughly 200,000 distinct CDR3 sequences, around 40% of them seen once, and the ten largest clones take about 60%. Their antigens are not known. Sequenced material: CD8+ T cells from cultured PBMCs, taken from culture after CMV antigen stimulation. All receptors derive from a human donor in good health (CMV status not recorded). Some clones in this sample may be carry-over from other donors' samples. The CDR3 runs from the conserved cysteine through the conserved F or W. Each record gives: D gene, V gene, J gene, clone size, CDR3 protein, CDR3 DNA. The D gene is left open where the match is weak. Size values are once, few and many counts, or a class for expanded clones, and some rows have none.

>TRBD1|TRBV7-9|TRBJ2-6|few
CASSPSLQGTGANVLTF
TGTGCCAGCAGCCCTTCATTACAGGGGACTGGGGCCAACGTCCTGACTTTC
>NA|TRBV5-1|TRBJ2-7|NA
CASSYGRTDTYEQYF
TGCGCCAGCAGCTATGGGAGGACGGACACCTACGAGCAGTACTTC
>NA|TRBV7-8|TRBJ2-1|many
CASSSKTGPYNEQFF
TGTGCCAGCAGCTCAAAGACAGGTCCCTACAATGAGCAGTTCTTC
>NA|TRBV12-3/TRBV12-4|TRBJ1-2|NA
CASSYRGPGAEQTMNYGYTF
TGTGCCAGCAGTTACCGGGGGCCGGGGGCAGAACAAACGATGAACTATGGCTACACCTTC
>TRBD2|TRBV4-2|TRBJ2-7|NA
CASSQGGEGLGGEQYF
TGTGCCAGCAGCCAAGGGGGGGAGGGCCTAGGTGGCGAGCAGTACTTC
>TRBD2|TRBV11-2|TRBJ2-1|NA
CASSLDGVREGGNEQFF
TGTGCCAGCAGCTTAGATGGTGTTCGGGAGGGGGGCAATGAGCAGTTCTTC
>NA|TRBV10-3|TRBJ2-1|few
CAISRQATQTYNEQFF
TGTGCCATCAGCCGACAGGCAACCCAAACCTACAATGAGCAGTTCTTC
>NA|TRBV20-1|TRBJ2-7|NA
CSARDVQGPYEQYF
TGCAGTGCCCGGGACGTCCAGGGTCCCTACGAGCAGTACTTC
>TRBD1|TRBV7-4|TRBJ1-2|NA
CASSSTGSPRGYTF
TGTGCCAGCAGTTCGACAGGGTCCCCTAGGGGCTACACCTTC
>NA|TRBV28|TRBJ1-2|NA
CASSPPPGTVGHYGYTF
TGTGCCAGCAGTCCCCCCCCCGGGACGGTTGGTCATTATGGCTACACCTTC
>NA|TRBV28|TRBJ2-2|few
CASSPQSTANTGELFF
TGTGCCAGCAGTCCCCAGAGTACCGCGAACACCGGGGAGCTGTTTTTT
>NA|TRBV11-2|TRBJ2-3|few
CASSLAVGAITDTQYF
TGTGCCAGCAGCTTAGCTGTGGGGGCTATCACAGATACGCAGTATTTT
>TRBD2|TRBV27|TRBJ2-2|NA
CASSRLAGDGTGELFF
TGTGCCAGCAGCCGACTAGCGGGAGATGGCACCGGGGAGCTGTTTTTT
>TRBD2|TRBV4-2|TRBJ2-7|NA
CASRPSGSSYEQYF
TGTGCCAGCAGGCCAAGCGGGAGCTCCTACGAGCAGTACTTC
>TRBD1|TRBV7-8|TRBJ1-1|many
CASSSPGQGYTEAFF
TGTGCCAGCAGCTCCCCGGGACAGGGTTACACTGAAGCTTTCTTT
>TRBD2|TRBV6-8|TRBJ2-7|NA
CASKPSGGTYEQYF
TGTGCCAGCAAACCTAGCGGGGGTACCTACGAGCAGTACTTC